This T cell receptor beta chain was sequenced in a study of cytomegalovirus exposure and HLA in healthy donors. The CDR3 has 16 amino acids. The V segment lost 4 bases and the J segment 5 bases; nucleotides outside the gene matches: 14. Germline CDR1 is SQVTM and CDR2 is ANQGSEA. 60 Vbeta and 13 Jbeta primers were used in PCR. Some clones are missing from TCRdb's copy, which holds only in-frame ones; the method was immunoSEQ multiplex PCR. The table includes about 130,000 clones, roughly 85% detected once. The origin of this receptor is a boy younger than 18 in good health and CMV-seronegative. The chain couples TRBV29-1 to TRBJ2-3, with 8 bases aligning to TRBD2. Sequences were obtained from PBMCs. For the CDR3, the DNA is TGCAGCGTTGTAGGAGATGCGGGAGGTAGGAAAGATACGCAGTATTTT. It is translated as CSVVGDAGGRKDTQYF.